Following are 19 T cell receptor beta chains from one sample sequenced in a study of CD8+CD57+ T cells in acquired aplastic anemia. Sequencing involved patients with CD8+CD57+ cell expansion previously shown by flow cytometry. Profiling of TCR beta VDJ combinations and CDR3 sequences used genomic DNA as template. MiXCR, applied by TCRdb to the reads, yields one record per CDR3 protein. The profile shows about 260,000 distinct CDR3 sequences, approximately 79% of them singletons. Sequencing used sorted CD4+, CD8+, or CD8+CD57+ T cells (not recorded which) from PBMCs. The source of these receptors is a human donor with aplastic anemia.

The chain is built from TRBV29-1 and TRBJ2-5; D unresolved. Deletions cut 5 bases from V and 1 base from J, with 14 bases between. CDR1 is SQVTM and CDR2 is ANQGSEA in the germline V gene. There are 14 residues in the CDR3. Here the CDR3 reads CSVQQMTLQETQYF. The CDR3 nucleotides are TGCAGCGTTCAGCAGATGACTCTCCAAGAGACCCAGTACTTC.

In its sample, this clonotype was seen once. The chain couples TRBV7-6 to TRBJ2-5; no definite D call. The CDR3 contains 12 residues. The V gene lost 7 bases and the J gene lost 7 bases, with 13 bases spanning the gap. The germline V gene encodes CDR1 SGHVS and CDR2 FNYEAQ. The CDR3 region is CASNLARVTQYF. The CDR3 nucleotides read TGTGCCAGCAACCTGGCTAGGGTGACCCAGTACTTC.

CDR3 amino acids: CASSDVYSNQQQHF. In DNA form, the CDR3 reads TGTGCCAGCAGTGATGTGTATAGTAACCAGCAGCAGCATTTT. J is TRBJ2-7 and V is TRBV2; D call uncertain. The J call is uncertain, as TRBJ1-5 better fits the DNA end. CDR1 is SNHLY and CDR2 is FYNNEI in the germline V gene. The CDR3 runs 14 residues.

The chain uses TRBV25-1 and TRBJ1-3; TRBD1 matches at 8 bases. The trim removed 2 bases at V and 1 base at J, leaving 16 bases unmatched. The CDR3 contains 20 residues. Germline lookup yields CDR1 MGHDK and CDR2 SYGVNS. The CDR3 sequence is CASSEGAGGRVGKSGNTIYF. CDR3 in DNA: TGTGCCAGCAGTGAAGGGGCAGGGGGCAGAGTAGGGAAATCTGGAAACACCATATATTTT. The whole variable domain, filled in from reference TRBV25-1 and TRBJ1-3, reads EADIYQTPRYLVIGTGKKITLECSQTMGHDKMYWYQQDPGMELHLIHYSYGVNSTEKGDLSSESTVSRIRTEHFPLTLESARPSHTSQYLCASSEGAGGRVGKSGNTIYFGEGSWLTVV.

The rearrangement joins TRBV7-8 to TRBJ2-1; D not certain. Germline assignment: CDR1 SGHVS and CDR2 FQNEAQ. The length of the CDR3 is 16 residues. Trimming removed 0 bases from V and 10 bases from J, with 19 bases in between. CDR3 sequence: CASSLARAPATQEQFF. CDR3 DNA: TGTGCCAGCAGCTTAGCGAGAGCGCCCGCTACGCAGGAGCAGTTCTTC.

With respect to this clonotype: Germline is not matched at one junction end, which may reflect a read error. The chain couples TRBV2 to TRBJ1-2, with TRBD1 matching over 7 bases. Per germline, CDR1 SNHLY and CDR2 FYNNEI. The CDR3 consists of 15 residues. CDR3 region: CASGERGQGLYGYTF. The CDR3 bases are TGTGCCAGCGGTGAAAGGGGGCAGGGTTTATATGGCTACACCTTC.

As to this clonotype: A much larger clone differs from this one at a single base, so this may be a read error. CDR3 in amino acids: CASSFTRSGGSDEQYF. As DNA, the CDR3 is TGTGCCAGCAGCTTTACTAGAAGCGGGGGGAGCGATGAGCAGTACTTC. The rearrangement joins TRBV5-4 to TRBJ2-7, with 9 nucleotides matching TRBD2. Trimming at V came to 2 bases and at J to 7 bases, leaving 13 bases not matched to a gene. Per the germline V gene, CDR1 is SGHNT and CDR2 is YYREEE (reference sequence). The CDR3 totals 16 residues.

Of note for this clonotype: Given the absence of the conserved phenylalanine or tryptophan at the CDR3 end, a read error is likely. The DNA is left out, because the CDR3 cannot be placed on it with certainty; the CDR3 is given as TCRdb lists it. This chain uses TRBV9 with TRBJ2-3. The CDR3 contains 13 residues when both ends are counted. Germline V gene lookup returns CDR1 SGDLS and CDR2 YYNGEE. The chain's CDR3 is CASGVGGAATKNI.

The table lists this clonotype with many counts. The genes are TRBV7-2 and TRBJ1-2; no definite D call. Germline lookup yields CDR1 SGHTA and CDR2 FQGNSA. The ends were cut back, 5 bases at V and 7 bases at J, with 17 bases in the middle. The CDR3 length is 14 residues. In DNA form, the CDR3 reads TGTGCCAGCAGCCTAGATATCGGAATTGGTGGCTACACCTTC. It encodes CASSLDIGIGGYTF.

The gene calls are TRBV7-2 and TRBJ2-7; D unclear. The end of the DNA fits TRBJ2-5 better, so the J call may be wrong. The CDR3 loop spans 14 amino acids. Germline-derived CDR1 and CDR2 are SGHTA and FQGNSA. The CDR3 DNA sequence: TGTGCCAGCAGCTTATCCCGCGCAGAAGTGACCCAGTACTTC. As protein: CASSLSRAEVTQYF.

The J gene is TRBJ2-3, the V gene TRBV2; 9 nucleotides align to TRBD2. Germline lookup yields CDR1 SNHLY and CDR2 FYNNEI. The CDR3 loop spans 13 amino acids. V was pared by 8 bases and J by 0 bases, with 0 bases of the junction left unmatched. The CDR3 reads CASAGGSTDTQYF. The CDR3 bases are TGTGCCAGCGCGGGGGGGAGCACAGATACGCAGTATTTT.

As for this clonotype: An end of the junction differs from the germline gene, which may be a read error. This sequence joins TRBV7-2 and TRBJ1-4; D unclear. This CDR3 comprises 14 residues. Per the germline V gene, CDR1 is SGHTA and CDR2 is FQGNSA. CDR3 bases: TGTGCCAGCAGCTTAGTCTCAACTCCTGAAAAGCTGTTTTTT. Its protein is CASSLVSTPEKLFF. The full variable domain, with the rest looked up from reference TRBV7-2 and TRBJ1-4, is GAGVSQSPSNKVTEKGKDVELRCDPISGHTALYWYRQSLGQGLEFLIYFQGNSAPDKSGLPSDRFSAERTGGSVSTLTIQRTQQEDSAVYLCASSLVSTPEKLFFGSGTQLSVL.

This clonotype showed up many times. This sequence joins TRBV6-5 and TRBJ1-5; possibly TRBD1 for D (5 bases). The CDR3 is 13 residues long. V gave up 6 bases and J gave up 2 bases, with 8 bases separating them. Germline V gene lookup returns CDR1 MNHEY and CDR2 SVGAGI. The CDR3 loop is CASSQGRNQPQHF. The CDR3 bases are TGTGCCAGCAGCCAGGGCCGCAATCAGCCCCAGCATTTT.

The chain has TRBV15 and TRBJ2-7; 7 positions match TRBD1. CDR1 and CDR2 (germline): LNHNV, YYDKDF (reference sequence). This CDR3 region has 18 residues. Here the CDR3 DNA reads TGTGCCAGCAGCATGGATCTGACAGGGACAGCCCTTTCCTACGAGCAGTGCGTC. Its translation is CASSMDLTGTALSYEQCV.

This clonotype was seen repeatedly, ten times or more. The gene calls are TRBV30 and TRBJ1-1; maybe TRBD1 (5 bases). CDR3 length equals 15 residues. Germline CDR1 reads GTSNPN; CDR2 reads SVGIG (reference sequence). V shed 0 bases and J shed 1 base, with 12 bases lying between them. In DNA, the CDR3 is TGTGCCTGGAGTGTACCGCAGGGAGGGAACACTGAAGCTTTCTTT. Its translation is CAWSVPQGGNTEAFF.

This clonotype was recorded once. The chain has TRBV5-1 and TRBJ2-3, with D tentatively TRBD2 (6 bases). Germline assignment: CDR1 SGHRS and CDR2 YFSETQ. The CDR3 extends over 14 amino acids. Trimming took off 4 bases at V and 8 bases at J, with 17 bases between the two ends. The CDR3 spells CASSAGGGYGTQYF. The CDR3 DNA reads TGCGCCAGCAGCGCCGGGGGAGGTTACGGTACGCAGTATTTT.

J is TRBJ1-6 and V is TRBV7-8, with 7 bases lining up with TRBD1. Germline V CDR1 and CDR2: SGHVS, FQNEAQ. The CDR3 runs to 15 residues. V shed 4 bases, J shed 19 bases, and the junction held 19 bases outside the gene matches. CDR3 in DNA: TGTGCCAGCAGCTCGGGAGGGGGGGTAGGGACAGAAGCTCACTTT. Amino acid sequence: CASSSGGGVGTEAHF.

The chain carries TRBV12-3 or TRBV12-4 and TRBJ1-6, with a tentative D call TRBD1 (5 bases). With 7 bases removed from V and 7 bases from J, the gap between germline ends came to 20 bases. This CDR3 has 16 amino acids. The CDR3 DNA reads as TGTGCCAGCACCAACGATCCCCCAGGGCGGAATTCACCCCTCCACTTT. Amino acid sequence: CASTNDPPGRNSPLHF.

This sequence joins TRBV7-2 and TRBJ2-7, with D unclear. In germline, CDR1 is SGHTA, CDR2 FQGNSA. The CDR3 spans 18 residues. Trimming cost V 1 base and J 1 base, with 20 bases left between them. The CDR3 loop reads CASSLDPGAKTHSYEQYF. The CDR3 DNA follows: TGTGCCAGCAGCTTAGATCCAGGCGCCAAAACCCATTCCTACGAGCAGTACTTC. The full variable domain, rest sourced from reference TRBV7-2 and TRBJ2-7, is GAGVSQSPSNKVTEKGKDVELRCDPISGHTALYWYRQSLGQGLEFLIYFQGNSAPDKSGLPSDRFSAERTGGSVSTLTIQRTQQEDSAVYLCASSLDPGAKTHSYEQYFGPGTRLTVT.